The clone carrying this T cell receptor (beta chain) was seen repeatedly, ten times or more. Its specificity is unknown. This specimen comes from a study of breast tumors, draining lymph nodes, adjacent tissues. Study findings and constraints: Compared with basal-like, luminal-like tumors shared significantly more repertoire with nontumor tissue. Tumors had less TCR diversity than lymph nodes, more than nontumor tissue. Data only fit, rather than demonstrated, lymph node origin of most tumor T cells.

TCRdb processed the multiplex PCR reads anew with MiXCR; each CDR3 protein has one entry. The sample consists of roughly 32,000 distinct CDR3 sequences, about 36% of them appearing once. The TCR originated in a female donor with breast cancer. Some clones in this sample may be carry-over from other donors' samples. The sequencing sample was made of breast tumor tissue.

CDR3 coding DNA: TGTGCCAGTAGTCCAGGGACAGGGAGGGGGGAGACCCAGTACTTC. Translated: CASSPGTGRGETQYF. This sequence joins TRBV19 and TRBJ2-5, with 9 bases fitting TRBD1. Germline V CDR1 and CDR2: LNHDA, SQIVND (reference sequence). J gave up 5 bases and V 5 bases, and 9 bases lay outside the gene matches. The CDR3 extends over 15 amino acids.